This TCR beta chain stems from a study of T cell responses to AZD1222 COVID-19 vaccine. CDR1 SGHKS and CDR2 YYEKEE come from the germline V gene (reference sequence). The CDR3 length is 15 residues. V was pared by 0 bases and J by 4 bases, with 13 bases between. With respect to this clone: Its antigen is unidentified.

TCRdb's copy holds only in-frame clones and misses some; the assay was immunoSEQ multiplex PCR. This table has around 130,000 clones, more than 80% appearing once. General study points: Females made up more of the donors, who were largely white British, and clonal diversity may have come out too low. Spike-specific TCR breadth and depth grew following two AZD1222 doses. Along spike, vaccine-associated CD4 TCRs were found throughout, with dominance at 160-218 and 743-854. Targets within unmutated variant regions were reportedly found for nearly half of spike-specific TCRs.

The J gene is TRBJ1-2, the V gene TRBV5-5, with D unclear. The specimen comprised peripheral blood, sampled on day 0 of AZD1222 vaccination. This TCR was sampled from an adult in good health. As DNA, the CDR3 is TGTGCCAGCAGCTTGGGGGTGGAGAGGGCCTATGGCTACACCTTC. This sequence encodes CASSLGVERAYGYTF.